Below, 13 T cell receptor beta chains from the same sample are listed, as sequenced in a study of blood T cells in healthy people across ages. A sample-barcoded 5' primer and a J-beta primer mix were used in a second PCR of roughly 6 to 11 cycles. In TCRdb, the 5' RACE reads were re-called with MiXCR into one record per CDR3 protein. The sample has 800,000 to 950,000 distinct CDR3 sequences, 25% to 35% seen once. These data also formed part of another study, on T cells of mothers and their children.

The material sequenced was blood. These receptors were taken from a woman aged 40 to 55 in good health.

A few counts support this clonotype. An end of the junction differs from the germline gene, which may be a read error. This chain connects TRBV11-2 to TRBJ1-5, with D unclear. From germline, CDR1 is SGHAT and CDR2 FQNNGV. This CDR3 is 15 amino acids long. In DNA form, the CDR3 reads TGTGCCAGTAGCTTAGACGCAGTAGGGAATCAGCCCCAGCATTTT. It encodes CASSLDAVGNQPQHF. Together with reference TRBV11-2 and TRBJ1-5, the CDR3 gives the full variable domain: EAGVAQSPRYKIIEKRQSVAFWCNPISGHATLYWYQQILGQGPKLLIQFQNNGVVDDSQLPKDRFSAERLKGVDSTLKIQPAKLEDSAVYLCASSLDAVGNQPQHFGDGTRLSIL.

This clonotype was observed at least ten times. This chain's CDR3 is CSVEDGTLNEKLFF. The CDR3, as DNA: TGCAGCGTTGAAGATGGGACACTCAATGAAAAACTGTTTTTT. This chain links TRBV29-1 with TRBJ1-4; possible D gene TRBD1, 6 bases. Germline assignment: CDR1 SQVTM and CDR2 ANQGSEA. Trimming left V 0 bases short and J 5 bases short, with 10 bases between. The CDR3 consists of 14 residues.

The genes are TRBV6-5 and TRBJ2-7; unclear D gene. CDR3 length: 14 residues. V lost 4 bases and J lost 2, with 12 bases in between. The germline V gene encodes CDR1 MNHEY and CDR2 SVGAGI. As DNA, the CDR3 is TGTGCCAGCAGTTCGGCTGGAATTGCCTACGAGCAGTACTTC. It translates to CASSSAGIAYEQYF.

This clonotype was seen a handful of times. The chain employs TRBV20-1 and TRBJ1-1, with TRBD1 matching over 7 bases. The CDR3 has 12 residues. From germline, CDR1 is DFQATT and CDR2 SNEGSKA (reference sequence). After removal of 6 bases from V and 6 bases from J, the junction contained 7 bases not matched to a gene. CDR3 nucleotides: TGCAGTGCCCACACCACAGGGGCTGAAGCTTTCTTT. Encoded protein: CSAHTTGAEAFF.

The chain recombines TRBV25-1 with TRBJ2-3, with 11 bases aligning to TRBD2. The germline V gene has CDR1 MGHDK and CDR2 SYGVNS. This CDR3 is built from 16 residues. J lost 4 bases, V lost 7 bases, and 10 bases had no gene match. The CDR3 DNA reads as TGTGCCAGCACCCCGTTTAGCGGGGGGGTAGCAGATACGCAGTATTTT. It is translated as CASTPFSGGVADTQYF.

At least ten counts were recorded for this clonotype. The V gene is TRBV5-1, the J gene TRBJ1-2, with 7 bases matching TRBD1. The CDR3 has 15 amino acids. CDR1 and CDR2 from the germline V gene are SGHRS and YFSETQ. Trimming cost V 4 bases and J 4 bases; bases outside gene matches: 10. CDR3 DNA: TGCGCCAGCAGCACCGGGACAGAGATCTTCTATGGCTACACCTTC. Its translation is CASSTGTEIFYGYTF.

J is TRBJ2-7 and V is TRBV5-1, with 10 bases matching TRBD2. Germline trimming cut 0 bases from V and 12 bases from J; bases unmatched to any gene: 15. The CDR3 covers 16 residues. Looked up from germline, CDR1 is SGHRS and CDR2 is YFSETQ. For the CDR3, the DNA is TGCGCCAGCAGCTTGGGCGCTAGCGGGGGTCAAGAGACCCGGTACTTC. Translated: CASSLGASGGQETRYF. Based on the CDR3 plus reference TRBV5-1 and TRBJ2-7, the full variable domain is KAGVTQTPRYLIKTRGQQVTLSCSPISGHRSVSWYQQTPGQGLQFLFEYFSETQRNKGNFPGRFSGRQFSNSRSEMNVSTLELGDSALYLCASSLGASGGQETRYFGPGTRLTVT.

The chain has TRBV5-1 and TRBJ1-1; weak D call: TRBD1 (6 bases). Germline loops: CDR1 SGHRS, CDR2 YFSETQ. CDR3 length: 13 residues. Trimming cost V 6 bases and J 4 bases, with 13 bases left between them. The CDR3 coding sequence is TGCGCCAGCACGGAGGGGGGGGGCACTGAAGCTTTCTTT. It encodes CASTEGGGTEAFF.

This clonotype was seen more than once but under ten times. The CDR3 DNA sequence: TGTGCCAGCAGCCAAGATTCGGTGAGTGAGCAGTTCTTC. Protein product: CASSQDSVSEQFF. The chain combines TRBV3-1 with TRBJ2-1; D remains unclear. Trimming removed 0 bases at V and 9 bases at J, with 9 bases between. The CDR3 consists of 13 residues. Germline V CDR1 and CDR2: LGHDT, YNNKEL (reference sequence).

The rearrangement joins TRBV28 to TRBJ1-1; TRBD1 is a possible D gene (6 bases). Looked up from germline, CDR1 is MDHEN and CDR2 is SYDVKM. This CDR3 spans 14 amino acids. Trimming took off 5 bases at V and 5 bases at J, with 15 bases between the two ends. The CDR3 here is CASSPPNRVTEAFF. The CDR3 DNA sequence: TGTGCCAGCAGTCCCCCCAACAGGGTGACTGAAGCTTTCTTT.

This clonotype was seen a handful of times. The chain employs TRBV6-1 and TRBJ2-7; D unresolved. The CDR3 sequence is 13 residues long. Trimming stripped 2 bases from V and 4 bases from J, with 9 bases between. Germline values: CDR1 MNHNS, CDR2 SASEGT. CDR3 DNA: TGTGCCAGCAGTGAATGGACGGTATACGAGCAGTACTTC. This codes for CASSEWTVYEQYF.

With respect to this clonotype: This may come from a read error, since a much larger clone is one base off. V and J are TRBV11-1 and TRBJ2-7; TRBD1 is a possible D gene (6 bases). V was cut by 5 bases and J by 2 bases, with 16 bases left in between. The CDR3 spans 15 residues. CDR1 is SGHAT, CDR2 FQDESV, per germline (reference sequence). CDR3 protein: CASSLSLDRTYEQYV. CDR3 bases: TGTGCCAGCAGCCTGTCTTTGGACAGAACCTACGAGCAGTACGTC.

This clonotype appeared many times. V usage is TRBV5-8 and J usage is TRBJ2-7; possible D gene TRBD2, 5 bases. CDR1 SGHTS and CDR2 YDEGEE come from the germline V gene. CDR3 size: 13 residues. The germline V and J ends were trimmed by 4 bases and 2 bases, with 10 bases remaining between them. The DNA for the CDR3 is TGTGCCAGCAGCCCACTGGGAGCCTACGAGCAGTACTTC. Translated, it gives CASSPLGAYEQYF.